This TCR beta chain was identified during a study of PD-L1 blockade in urothelial cancer. Libraries were prepared by immunoSEQ multiplex PCR; TCRdb keeps only in-frame clonotypes and omits some of them. The data hold around 100,000 clones, with approximately 89% observed a single time. From germline, CDR1 is MNHNY and CDR2 SVGAGI (reference sequence). The CDR3 extends over 14 amino acids. Trimming at V came to 3 bases and at J to 6 bases, leaving 5 bases not matched to a gene. The time point denotes: peripheral blood 6 weeks after treatment start. The clonotype originates from a man in his fifties or sixties with urothelial cancer. This material consisted of PBMCs, taken around atezolizumab (anti-PD-L1) treatment. V usage is TRBV6-6 and J usage is TRBJ1-2, with TRBD1 identical over 9 bases. CDR3 DNA sequence: TGTGCCAGCAGTTATTACCGGGACAGGGATGGCTACACCTTC. This translates into CASSYYRDRDGYTF.